The entry below describes one T cell receptor beta chain. Its antigen is currently unknown. The data were obtained in a study of cytomegalovirus exposure and HLA in healthy donors. Findings and limits, study-wide: In the roughly 120 validation repertoires, a later analysis found that first-cohort TCR clusters tended to co-occur. Rarity characterized most TCR sequences, yet some public TCRs appeared in many donors. It was reportedly the case that the classifier diagnosed cytomegalovirus status with high specificity and sensitivity.

Clones were sequenced by immunoSEQ multiplex PCR, and TCRdb holds only the in-frame ones, with some missing. The sample has 150,000 to 200,000 clones, around 85% seen once. The CDR3 has 15 amino acids. V lost 6 bases and J lost 0; bases outside the gene matches: 5. From germline, CDR1 is SGHNT and CDR2 YENEEA. Sequencing was carried out using PBMCs. This chain joins TRBV11-3 and TRBJ2-1; the match to TRBD1 covers 7 bases. The source is a woman aged 25 to 39 in good health and CMV-seronegative. The CDR3: CASSYRGGSYNEQFF. DNA for the CDR3: TGTGCCAGCAGTTACAGGGGTGGCTCCTACAATGAGCAGTTCTTC.